This T cell receptor (beta chain) was recovered during a study of T cells after yellow fever vaccination. The wider study: Those fractions that held only low numbers of cells were prepared using the SMART-Seq v4 Ultra Low Input RNA kit. Study outcomes and limitations: CD4 and CD8 compartments shared a small share of clonotypes, likely from convergent recombination.

Note on this clonotype: Its antigen is as yet unknown.

TCRdb processed the 5' RACE reads anew with MiXCR; each CDR3 protein has one entry. The sample shows some 560,000 distinct CDR3 sequences, roughly a fifth of them seen only once. This CDR3 spans 11 amino acids. The V gene's germline CDR1 is ENHRY and CDR2 SYGVKD. V was pared by 5 bases and J by 5 bases, with 4 bases between. The chain employs TRBV10-3 and TRBJ2-1; D is unclear. This material consisted of PBMCs, taken 15 days after the yellow fever booster vaccination. This TCR came from a man aged 25 to 45 who received the YFV17D yellow fever vaccine. In nucleotides, the CDR3 is TGTGCCATCAGTAGAAACAATGAGCAGTTCTTC. Translation: CAISRNNEQFF.